These T cell receptor beta chains were read from a single sample in a study of follicular helper T cells after annual influenza vaccination. Clones were read by immunoSEQ multiplex PCR, and TCRdb kept only the in-frame ones, dropping some. The repertoire has just under 9,000 clones, roughly 79% of them found once; the top ten carry more than 3%. Sequenced here: CXCR5+ CD38- circulating T follicular helper cells from blood, sampled on the day of influenza vaccination. The receptors shown here come from an adult who received the influenza vaccine. Both conserved end residues are part of each CDR3. The D gene is left open where the match is weak. Clone size appears in some rows only: once, few, many, or a class for an expanded clone.

abundance	v_gene	d_gene	j_gene	CDR3nt	CDR3aa
-	TRBV9	-	TRBJ2-1	TGTGCCAGCAGCTTTCCCCCCCGTAGCAATGAGCAGTTCTTC	CASSFPPRSNEQFF
-	TRBV18	TRBD1	TRBJ2-7	TGTGCCAGCTCTCCTCGGACAGGGAGCTCCTACGAGCAGTACTTC	CASSPRTGSSYEQYF
-	TRBV2	-	TRBJ1-1	TGTGCCAGCAGTGAAATCGCAGAAAACACTGAAGCTTTCTTT	CASSEIAENTEAFF
few	TRBV2	TRBD2	TRBJ2-7	TGTGCCAGCAGGCCTGGACTAGCGGGGTACGAGCAGTACTTC	CASRPGLAGYEQYF
-	TRBV25-1	TRBD2	TRBJ2-1	TGTGCCAGCAGTGGTAGCGGGAAGGAGAGTGAGCAGTTCTTC	CASSGSGKESEQFF
-	TRBV27	-	TRBJ1-3	TGTGCCAGCAAAGGGCAGGGTGACGGAAACACCATATATTTT	CASKGQGDGNTIYF
-	TRBV27	TRBD1	TRBJ2-5	TGTGCCAGCAGTTCTCAGACAGGGGGTAGAGAGACCCAGTACTTC	CASSSQTGGRETQYF
-	TRBV7-2	-	TRBJ1-1	TGTGCCAGCAGCTTAGGGGGGCGGGTTGAAGCTTTCTTT	CASSLGGRVEAFF
-	TRBV6-6	-	TRBJ1-1	TGTGCCAGCAGGAGATTGAACACTGAAGCTTTCTTT	CASRRLNTEAFF
-	TRBV4-3	-	TRBJ2-1	TGCGCCAGCAGCCAAGGACACTACAATGAGCAGTTCTTC	CASSQGHYNEQFF
-	TRBV4-2	TRBD2	TRBJ2-3	TGTGCCAGCAGCTATCTGGGCCTAGCGGGGAGCACAGATACGCAGTATTTT	CASSYLGLAGSTDTQYF
once	TRBV4-2	TRBD1	TRBJ1-2	TGTGCCAGCAGCCAAGTTCGGGAGGGGGCCGGCTACACCTTC	CASSQVREGAGYTF
-	TRBV29-1	TRBD1	TRBJ2-3	TGCAGCGTCAACAGGGGGCCGACAGATACGCAGTATTTT	CSVNRGPTDTQYF
few	TRBV6-1	-	TRBJ1-6	TGTGCCAGCAGTGAAGCGAGGCAGGGCTCACCCCTCCACTTT	CASSEARQGSPLHF
-	TRBV5-6	TRBD2	TRBJ2-5	TGTGCCAGCAGCTCCCGACTAGCCGGAGAGACCCAGTACTTC	CASSSRLAGETQYF
-	TRBV19	TRBD1	TRBJ1-2	TGTGCCAGTAGTGCCCGACAGGGGGTTGGCTACACCTTC	CASSARQGVGYTF
-	TRBV6-5	TRBD1	TRBJ2-5	TGTGCCAGCAGTTACGGGACAGGGTACCTATCAGAGACCCAGTACTTC	CASSYGTGYLSETQYF
once	TRBV6-4	TRBD2	TRBJ2-1	TGTGCCAGCAGTCCCAGAGCAACGGGAGGTGAGCAGTTCTTC	CASSPRATGGEQFF
-	TRBV6-1	-	TRBJ2-7	TGTGCCAGCAGTGAAATGGACGAGCAGTACTTC	CASSEMDEQYF
-	TRBV2	-	TRBJ2-7	TGTGCCAGCAGTGAATCTACCCACGAGCAGTACTTC	CASSESTHEQYF
-	TRBV6-6	TRBD1	TRBJ1-2	TGTGCCAGCACCCCGGGACAGGGTGGCTATGGCTACACCTTC	CASTPGQGGYGYTF
-	TRBV27	TRBD1	TRBJ1-2	TGTGCCAGCAGTGGGACAGGGTCGGGTGGCTACACCTTC	CASSGTGSGGYTF
-	TRBV5-1	TRBD2	TRBJ2-2	TGCGCCAGCAGCCAAAGGAGCCTAGCGGGAAAGTTGGTGGAGCTGTTTTTT	CASSQRSLAGKLVELFF
-	TRBV18	-	TRBJ1-5	TGTGCCAGCTCCCCAGGTGGAGTGGGTCAGCCCCAGCATTTT	CASSPGGVGQPQHF
-	TRBV30	TRBD2	TRBJ2-4	TGTGCCTGGAGTGTCGCGGGAGGAGACATTCAGTACTTC	CAWSVAGGDIQYF
-	TRBV15	TRBD2	TRBJ2-2	TGTGCCACCAGCAGAAGCGGGAGCTGGAGCGGGGAGCTGTTTTTT	CATSRSGSWSGELFF
-	TRBV7-2	-	TRBJ1-2	TGTGCCAGCAGCTTAGGGGGGAGGGGAGTAGGCTATGGCTACACCTTC	CASSLGGRGVGYGYTF
-	TRBV4-2	TRBD1	TRBJ1-2	TGTGCCAGCAGCCAGAGACAGGGCTCACAGGGTGAGGGCTACACCTTC	CASSQRQGSQGEGYTF
-	TRBV7-2	-	TRBJ1-3	TGTGCCAGCAGCCCTAACCCTGCGGGGGCAGGAAACACCATATATTTT	CASSPNPAGAGNTIYF
-	TRBV5-1	-	TRBJ1-1	TGCGCCAGCAGCTTTACAGGGAACACTGAAGCTTTCTTT	CASSFTGNTEAFF
-	TRBV9	-	TRBJ1-3	TGTGCCAGCAGCGTAGGAGCCTTGGACCAACACTCTGGAAACACCATATATTTT	CASSVGALDQHSGNTIYF
-	TRBV7-2	TRBD2	TRBJ2-7	TGTGCCAGCAGCTTCCAGCGGGGTTCCTACGAGCAGTACTTC	CASSFQRGSYEQYF
-	TRBV18	-	TRBJ1-3	TGTGCCAGCTCAGATACTGGAAACACCATATATTTT	CASSDTGNTIYF
-	TRBV4-1	-	TRBJ2-7	TGCGCCAGCAGCCAGGGCAGGGGGGGCTCCTACGAGCAGTACTTC	CASSQGRGGSYEQYF
-	TRBV6-5	-	TRBJ1-5	TGTGCCAGCAGTCGGGGGTTTTCGGGCAATCAGCCCCAGCATTTT	CASSRGFSGNQPQHF
-	TRBV6-1	-	TRBJ1-1	TGTGCCAGCAGTGCACGGCTGAACACTGAAGCTTTCTTT	CASSARLNTEAFF
-	TRBV2	TRBD2	TRBJ2-7	TGTGCCAGCAGTGATTTTGCGGGGGACTCCTACGAGCAGTACTTC	CASSDFAGDSYEQYF
-	TRBV5-1	TRBD1	TRBJ1-2	TGCGCCAGCAGCTCGACTCCGGGGGACAGGGGGTACTATGGCTACACCTTC	CASSSTPGDRGYYGYTF
-	TRBV11-1	TRBD1	TRBJ2-5	TGTGCCAGCAGCCTCGGGACAGTCCAAGAGACCCAGTACTTC	CASSLGTVQETQYF
few	TRBV4-2	-	TRBJ2-1	TGTGCCAGCAGCTCGATGGATGAGCAGTTCTTC	CASSSMDEQFF
-	TRBV10-3	-	TRBJ1-5	TGTGCCATCAGTGAGTCAGAGGAGCAGCCCCAGCATTTT	CAISESEEQPQHF
-	TRBV5-8	TRBD1	TRBJ1-4	TGTGCCAGCAGCTCACAGGGGAGGGCTAATGAAAAACTGTTTTTT	CASSSQGRANEKLFF
-	TRBV19	-	TRBJ2-3	TGTGCCAGTAACAAGAGACAGGAGGGTACGCAGTATTTT	CASNKRQEGTQYF
-	TRBV4-2	-	TRBJ2-3	TGTGCCAGCAGCCAAGATCTGGGAGATACGCAGTATTTT	CASSQDLGDTQYF
-	TRBV4-2	TRBD2	TRBJ2-1	TGTGCCAGCAGCCAAGTCCGAGCGGGGGGTTACAATGAGCAGTTCTTC	CASSQVRAGGYNEQFF
-	TRBV9	-	TRBJ1-4	TGTGCCAGCAGCGTGGGAGGGAATAATGAAAAACTGTTTTTT	CASSVGGNNEKLFF
-	TRBV9	TRBD1	TRBJ1-1	TGTGCCAGCAGCGTAGTTACAGGGGTGGACACTGAAGCTTTCTTT	CASSVVTGVDTEAFF
few	TRBV11-2	-	TRBJ2-7	TGTGCCAGCAGCTTATATCAATCCTACGAGCAGTACTTC	CASSLYQSYEQYF
-	TRBV15	TRBD2	TRBJ2-5	TGTGCCACCAGCAGAGGCGGACCGGGGGGGGCGTGGGAGACCCAGTACTTC	CATSRGGPGGAWETQYF
once	TRBV18	-	TRBJ2-5	TGTGCCAGCTCACTATCGGACACAGGGACACGAGAGACCCAGTACTTC	CASSLSDTGTRETQYF
few	TRBV7-2	-	TRBJ2-7	TGTGCCAGCGGTGATAGCACCTACGAGCAGTACTTC	CASGDSTYEQYF
few	TRBV11-1	-	TRBJ2-5	TGTGCCAGCAGCTTGGGTATACAGGGTGGCGAGACCCAGTACTTC	CASSLGIQGGETQYF
-	TRBV18	TRBD1	TRBJ1-1	TGTGCCAGCTCCCAAGAGACAGGGGCTATGAACACTGAAGCTTTCTTT	CASSQETGAMNTEAFF
once	TRBV5-1	TRBD1	TRBJ1-1	TGCGCCAGCAGCTTGGTTTCCCCGGGGGCGGGACAGCTCACTGAAGCTTTCTTT	CASSLVSPGAGQLTEAFF